This TCR beta chain was identified during a study of cytomegalovirus exposure and HLA in healthy donors. General study findings and limits: Cytomegalovirus status was reportedly diagnosed by the classifier with high specificity and sensitivity.

Primers: 60 Vbeta forward and 13 Jbeta reverse. The assay was immunoSEQ multiplex PCR, and TCRdb's table has in-frame clones only and misses some. The sample records 150,000 to 200,000 clones, about four fifths being singletons. The CDR3 spans 17 residues. The germline V and J ends were trimmed by 4 bases and 5 bases, with 23 bases remaining between them. CDR1 and CDR2 from the germline V gene are SGHVS and FNYEAQ. This clone occurred once. Its antigen is as yet unknown. The sample comprised PBMCs. This TCR derives from a girl between 5 and 17 years old in good health and CMV-seropositive. The chain has TRBV7-6 and TRBJ2-5, with D hard to call. The CDR3 here is CASSSPAAVRSMETQYF. CDR3 DNA: TGTGCCAGCAGCTCTCCTGCCGCGGTGCGGTCTATGGAGACCCAGTACTTC. The whole variable domain, remainder taken from reference TRBV7-6 and TRBJ2-5, is GAGVSQSPRYKVTKRGQDVALRCDPISGHVSLYWYRQALGQGPEFLTYFNYEAQQDKSGLPNDRFSAERPEGSISTLTIQRTEQRDSAMYRCASSSPAAVRSMETQYFGPGTRLLVL.